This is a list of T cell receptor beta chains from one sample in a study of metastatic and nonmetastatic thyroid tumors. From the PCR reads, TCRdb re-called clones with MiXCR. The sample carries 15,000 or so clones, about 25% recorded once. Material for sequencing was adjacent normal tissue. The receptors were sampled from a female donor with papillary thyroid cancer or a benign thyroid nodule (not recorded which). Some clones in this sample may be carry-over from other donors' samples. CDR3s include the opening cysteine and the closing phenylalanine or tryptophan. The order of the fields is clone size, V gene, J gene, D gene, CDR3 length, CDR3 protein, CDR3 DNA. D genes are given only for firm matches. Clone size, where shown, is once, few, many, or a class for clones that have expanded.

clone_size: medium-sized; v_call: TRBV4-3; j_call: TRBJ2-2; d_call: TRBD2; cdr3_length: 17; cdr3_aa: CASSQDDRGANTGELFF; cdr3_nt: TGCGCCAGCAGCCAAGATGACCGGGGGGCGAACACCGGGGAGCTGTTTTTT
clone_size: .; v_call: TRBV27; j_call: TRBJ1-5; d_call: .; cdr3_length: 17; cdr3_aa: CASSLFGSAGINQPQHF; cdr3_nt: TGTGCCAGCAGTTTATTTGGGTCGGCAGGGATCAATCAGCCCCAGCATTTT
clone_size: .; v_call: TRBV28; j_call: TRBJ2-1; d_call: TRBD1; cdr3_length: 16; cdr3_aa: CASSSSPGQGVAEQFF; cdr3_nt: TGTGCCAGCAGTTCCTCACCGGGACAGGGGGTAGCTGAGCAGTTCTTC
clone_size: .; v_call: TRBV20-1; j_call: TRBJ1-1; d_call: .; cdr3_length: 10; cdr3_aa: CSARDPEAFF; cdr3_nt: TGCAGTGCTAGAGACCCTGAAGCTTTCTTT
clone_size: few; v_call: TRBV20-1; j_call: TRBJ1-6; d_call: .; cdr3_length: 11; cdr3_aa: CSARWGGPLHF; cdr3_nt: TGCAGTGCTAGATGGGGCGGACCCCTCCACTTT
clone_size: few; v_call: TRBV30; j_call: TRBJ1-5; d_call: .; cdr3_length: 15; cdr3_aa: CAWSVLAYPEQPQHF; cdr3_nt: TGTGCCTGGAGTGTACTTGCCTACCCCGAGCAGCCCCAGCATTTT
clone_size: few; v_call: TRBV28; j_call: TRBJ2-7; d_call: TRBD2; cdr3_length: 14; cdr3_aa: CASSKPGLSAPQYF; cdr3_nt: TGTGCCAGCAGCAAACCGGGACTATCCGCTCCGCAGTACTTC
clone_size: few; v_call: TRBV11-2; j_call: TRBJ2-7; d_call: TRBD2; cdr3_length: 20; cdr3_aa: CASSLESTGWASGSRGEQYF; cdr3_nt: TGTGCCAGCAGCTTAGAAAGTACGGGTTGGGCTAGCGGGAGTAGAGGCGAGCAGTACTTC
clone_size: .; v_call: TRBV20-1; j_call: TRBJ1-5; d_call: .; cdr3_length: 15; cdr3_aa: CSARDSGETDQPQHF; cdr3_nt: TGCAGTGCTAGAGATTCAGGGGAAACGGATCAGCCCCAGCATTTT
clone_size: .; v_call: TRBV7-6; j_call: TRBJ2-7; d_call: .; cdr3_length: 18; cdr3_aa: CASSLVPLGQLVGDEQYF; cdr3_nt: TGTGCCAGCAGCTTAGTTCCCCTGGGCCAGCTGGTAGGAGACGAGCAGTACTTC
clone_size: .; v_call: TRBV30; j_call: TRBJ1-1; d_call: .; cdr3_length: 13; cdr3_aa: CAWSPIRNTEAFF; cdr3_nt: TGTGCCTGGAGTCCAATTAGGAACACTGAAGCTTTCTTT
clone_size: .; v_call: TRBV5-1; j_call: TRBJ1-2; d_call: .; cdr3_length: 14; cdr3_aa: CASSSPDTLYGYTF; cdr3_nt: TGCGCCAGCAGCTCGCCCGACACCCTCTATGGCTACACCTTC
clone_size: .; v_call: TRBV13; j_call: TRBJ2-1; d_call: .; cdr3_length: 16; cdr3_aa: CASSPLLGSRDNEQFF; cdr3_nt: TGTGCCAGCAGCCCGCTTTTAGGGTCCCGTGACAATGAGCAGTTCTTC
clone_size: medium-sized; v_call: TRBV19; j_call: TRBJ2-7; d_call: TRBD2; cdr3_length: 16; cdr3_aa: CASSPRTSGSPSEQYF; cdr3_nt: TGTGCCAGTAGTCCCAGGACTAGCGGGAGTCCTTCCGAGCAGTACTTC
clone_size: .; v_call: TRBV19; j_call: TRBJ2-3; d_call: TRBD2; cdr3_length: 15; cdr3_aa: CASSRGAGLSDTQYF; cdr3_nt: TGTGCCAGTAGTAGAGGAGCGGGACTATCAGATACGCAGTATTTT
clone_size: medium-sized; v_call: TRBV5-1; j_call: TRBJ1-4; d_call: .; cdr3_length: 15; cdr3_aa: CARSGGGTTNEKLFF; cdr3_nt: TGCGCCCGCAGCGGGGGGGGAACAACTAATGAAAAACTGTTTTTT
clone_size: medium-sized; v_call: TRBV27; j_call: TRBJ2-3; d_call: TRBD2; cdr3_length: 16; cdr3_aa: CASSSLAGASTDTQYF; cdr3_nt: TGTGCCAGCAGTTCATTAGCGGGAGCTAGCACAGATACGCAGTATTTT
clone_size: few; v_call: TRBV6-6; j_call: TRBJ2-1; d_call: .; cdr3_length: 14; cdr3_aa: CASSYSASHNEQFF; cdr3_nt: TGTGCCAGCAGTTACTCTGCTAGTCACAATGAGCAGTTCTTC
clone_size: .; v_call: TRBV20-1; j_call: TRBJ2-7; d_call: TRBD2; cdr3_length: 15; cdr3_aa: CSANGLAGPSYEQYF; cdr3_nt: TGCAGTGCTAACGGCCTAGCGGGACCCTCCTACGAGCAGTACTTC